Sequencing of this T cell receptor (beta chain) was carried out in a study of T cell responses to AZD1222 COVID-19 vaccine. Germline V gene data show CDR1 as SGHAT and CDR2 as FQNNGV. The length of the CDR3 is 13 residues. Germline trimming cut 5 bases from V and 7 bases from J; bases unmatched to any gene: 5. Repertoires were generated with immunoSEQ multiplex PCR, while TCRdb's copy carries only in-frame clones and drops some. The sample shows 150,000 or so clones, 92% of them seen only once. Sequencing used peripheral blood, obtained 28 days after the second AZD1222 dose. This clonotype originated in an adult who received the AZD1222 COVID-19 vaccine. This chain links TRBV11-2 with TRBJ2-1; 7 nucleotides align to TRBD1. The CDR3 sequence: CASSNYRGNEQFF. For the CDR3, the DNA is TGTGCCAGCAGCAACTACAGGGGTAATGAGCAGTTCTTC.